This entry features one TCR beta chain sequence. Its target is not known. These data come from a study of CD8 T cells in ankylosing spondylitis. General study points: Ankylosing spondylitis blood appeared to carry a characteristic TCR beta motif of seven to nine highly homologous variants.

Germline V gene data show CDR1 as SGHDT and CDR2 as YYEEEE. This CDR3 spans 13 amino acids. The V gene end was trimmed by 2 bases and the J gene end by 5 bases; junction bases not matched to a gene: 2. TCRdb re-analysed the 5' RACE reads in MiXCR, keeping a single row per CDR3 protein. This table has 90,000 to 120,000 distinct CDR3 sequences, more than 20% appearing once. This receptor was taken from a male donor with ankylosing spondylitis. Material for sequencing was synovial fluid, either unsorted or a sorted T cell fraction (not recorded which). The gene calls are TRBV5-6 and TRBJ1-1, with 8 bases aligning to TRBD1. The CDR3 DNA follows: TGTGCCAGCAGCTTTTACAGGGGGACTGAAGCTTTCTTT. Translation: CASSFYRGTEAFF.